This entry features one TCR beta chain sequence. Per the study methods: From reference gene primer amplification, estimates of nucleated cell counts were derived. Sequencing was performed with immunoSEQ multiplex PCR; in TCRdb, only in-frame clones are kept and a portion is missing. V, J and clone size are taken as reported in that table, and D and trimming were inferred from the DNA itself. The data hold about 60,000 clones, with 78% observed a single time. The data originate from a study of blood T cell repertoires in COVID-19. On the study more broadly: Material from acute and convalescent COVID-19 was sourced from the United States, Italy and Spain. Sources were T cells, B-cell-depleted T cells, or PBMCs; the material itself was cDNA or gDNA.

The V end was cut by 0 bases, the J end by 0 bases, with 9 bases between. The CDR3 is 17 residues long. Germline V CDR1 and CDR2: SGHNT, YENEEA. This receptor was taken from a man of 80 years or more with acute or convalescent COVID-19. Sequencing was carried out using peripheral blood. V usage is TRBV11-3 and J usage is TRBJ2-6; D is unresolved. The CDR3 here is CASSLEAVSSGANVLTF. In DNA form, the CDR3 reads TGTGCCAGCAGCTTAGAGGCAGTAAGCTCTGGGGCCAACGTCCTGACTTTC.